One and the same sample provided the 12 T cell receptor beta chains below, sequenced in a study of siplizumab effects on memory and regulatory T cells. The data were produced by immunoSEQ multiplex PCR, yet TCRdb's version contains in-frame clones alone and is incomplete. Of roughly 120,000 clones listed, approximately 94% are singletons. The sequenced sample consisted of non-Treg CD4+ T cells sorted from blood. These receptors were obtained from a human donor in good health.

The chain uses TRBV18 and TRBJ1-5; no reliable D call. The germline V gene has CDR1 KGHSH and CDR2 LQKENI. The germline V and J ends were trimmed by 2 bases and 3 bases, with 8 bases remaining between them. The CDR3 runs to 14 residues. The CDR3, as DNA: TGTGCCAGCTCACCAACCAGGAACAATCAGCCCCAGCATTTT. Protein: CASSPTRNNQPQHF.

The chain has TRBV25-1 and TRBJ2-1, with unresolved D. The CDR3 runs 16 residues. Germline lookup yields CDR1 MGHDK and CDR2 SYGVNS. V gave up 1 base and J gave up 4 bases, with 14 bases separating them. This CDR3 reads CASSELVGSLYNEQFF. The CDR3 DNA follows: TGTGCCAGCAGTGAATTGGTGGGGTCCCTGTACAATGAGCAGTTCTTC.

The chain joins TRBV5-1 to TRBJ2-3; weak D call: TRBD2 (5 bases). The germline CDR1 and CDR2 sequences are SGHRS and YFSETQ. This CDR3 region has 16 residues. Between the trimmed V and J ends, which lost 0 bases and 1 base, there was a span of 12 bases. The CDR3 here is CASSLADTGGTDTQYF. CDR3 bases: TGCGCCAGCAGCTTGGCAGACACCGGGGGCACAGATACGCAGTATTTT.

J is TRBJ1-5 and V is TRBV28; no reliable D call. Germline assignment: CDR1 MDHEN and CDR2 SYDVKM. Trimming left V 7 bases short and J 2 bases short, with 9 bases between. The CDR3 length is 13 residues. In DNA, the CDR3 is TGTGCCAGCAAATATCAGGGCAATCAGCCCCAGCATTTT. Residues: CASKYQGNQPQHF.

The V gene is TRBV12-5, the J gene TRBJ1-1, with D tentatively TRBD1 (5 bases). CDR3 size: 15 residues. Germline lookup yields CDR1 LGHNT and CDR2 FRNRAP. Trimming left V 1 base short and J 5 bases short, with 14 bases between. The CDR3 reads CASGLGPGISTEAFF. CDR3 nucleotides: TGTGCTAGTGGTTTGGGGCCAGGGATTAGTACTGAAGCTTTCTTT. The entire variable domain, with the rest obtained from reference TRBV12-5 and TRBJ1-1, is as follows: DARVTQTPRHKVTEMGQEVTMRCQPILGHNTVFWYRQTMMQGLELLAYFRNRAPLDDSGMPKDRFSAEMPDATLATLKIQPSEPRDSAVYFCASGLGPGISTEAFFGQGTRLTVV.

The genes are TRBV18 and TRBJ2-1; 11 bases agree with TRBD2. The CDR3 runs to 15 residues. The junction had 7 bases not matched to a gene; V was cut back by 4 bases and J by 8 bases. Germline-derived CDR1 and CDR2 are KGHSH and LQKENI. CDR3 in DNA: TGTGCCAGCTCACAAATAGCGGGGGGGCTCGATGAGCAGTTCTTC. Amino acids: CASSQIAGGLDEQFF.

The CDR3 nucleotides are TGTGCCAGCAGTAACCAGCCGGGGGGCTACACCTTC. This gives the protein CASSNQPGGYTF. The chain uses TRBV6-5 and TRBJ1-2; D ambiguous. V lost 5 bases and J lost 8, with 12 bases in between. Germline V CDR1 and CDR2: MNHEY, SVGAGI. There are 12 residues in the CDR3.

This chain links TRBV6-6 with TRBJ2-2; 11 bases agree with TRBD1. The V and J ends lost 3 bases and 6 bases, in that order; junction bases with no gene match: 3. Germline CDR1 reads MNHNY; CDR2 reads SVGAGI (reference sequence). CDR3 size: 15 residues. DNA for the CDR3: TGTGCCAGCAGTTATCAGGGACAGGGGGCCGGGGAGCTGTTTTTT. It yields the protein CASSYQGQGAGELFF.

This chain joins TRBV30 and TRBJ1-1, with D maybe TRBD1 (5 bases). The CDR3 length is 11 residues. Germline V gives CDR1 GTSNPN, CDR2 SVGIG (reference sequence). Trimming cost V 5 bases and J 4 bases, with 8 bases left between them. This CDR3 reads CAWDSATEAFF. CDR3 DNA sequence: TGTGCCTGGGACAGTGCCACTGAAGCTTTCTTT.

The chain's CDR3 is CASLGTTNYGYTF. The CDR3 DNA reads TGTGCCAGCCTCGGGACAACTAACTATGGCTACACCTTC. This chain links TRBV6-5 with TRBJ1-2, with TRBD1 as a possible D gene (6 bases). Germline lookup yields CDR1 MNHEY and CDR2 SVGAGI. This CDR3 is 13 amino acids long. Trimming stripped 8 bases from V and 0 bases from J, with 10 bases between.

This clone showed up just once. The chain employs TRBV6-1 and TRBJ1-2, with D possibly being TRBD1 (6 bases). The CDR3 is 14 amino acids. CDR1 MNHNS and CDR2 SASEGT come from the germline V gene. V was clipped by 4 bases and J by 7 bases, with 16 bases between them. CDR3 DNA sequence: TGTGCCAGCAGTGGGAGGGGGGGCAGGGTTGGCTACACCTTC. Translating it yields CASSGRGGRVGYTF.

J is TRBJ1-1 and V is TRBV6-5, with 7 bases lining up with TRBD1. The CDR3 consists of 13 residues. V was clipped by 8 bases and J by 4 bases; unmatched bases: 7. CDR1 and CDR2 from the germline V gene are MNHEY and SVGAGI. DNA of the CDR3: TGTGCCAGCTTTAGGGGGCGCGGCACTGAAGCTTTCTTT. Protein: CASFRGRGTEAFF.